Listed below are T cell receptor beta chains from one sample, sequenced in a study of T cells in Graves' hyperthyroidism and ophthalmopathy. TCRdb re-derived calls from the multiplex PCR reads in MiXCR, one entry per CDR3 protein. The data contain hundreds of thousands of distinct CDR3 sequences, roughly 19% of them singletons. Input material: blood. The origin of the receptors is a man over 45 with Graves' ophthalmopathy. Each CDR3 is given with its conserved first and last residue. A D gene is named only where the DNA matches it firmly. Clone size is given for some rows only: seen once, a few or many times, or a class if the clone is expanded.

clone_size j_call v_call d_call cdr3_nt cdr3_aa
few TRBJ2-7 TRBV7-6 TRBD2 TGTGCCAGCAGCCCACTAGCGGGTGGCTACGAGCAGTACTTC CASSPLAGGYEQYF
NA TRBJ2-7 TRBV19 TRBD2 TGTGCCAGTACCCCCGGAGGCGGGAGGGCCCCCTACGAGCAGTACTTC CASTPGGGRAPYEQYF
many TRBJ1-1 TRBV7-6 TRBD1 TGTGCCAGCAGCCTCGTGGACAGGCCAGCTTTCTTT CASSLVDRPAFF
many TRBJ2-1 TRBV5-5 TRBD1 TGTGCCAGCAGCTTACAGGGGGGACCCTACAATGAGCAGTTCTTC CASSLQGGPYNEQFF
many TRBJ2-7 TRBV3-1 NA TGTGCCAGCAGCCAACGCCCAGAACCACGGCAGTACTTC CASSQRPEPRQYF
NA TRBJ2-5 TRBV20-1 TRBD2 TGCAGTGCCCATGGACTAGCGGGAGGGCAAGAGACCCAGTACTTC CSAHGLAGGQETQYF
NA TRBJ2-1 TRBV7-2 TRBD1 TGTGCCAGCAGCCTATGGACAGGTTTATTAGGCGGTGAGCAGTTCTTC CASSLWTGLLGGEQFF
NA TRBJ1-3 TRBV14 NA TGTGCCAGCAGCCAGGAATCCGGGCCTGGAAACACCATATATTTT CASSQESGPGNTIYF
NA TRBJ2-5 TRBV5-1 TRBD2 TGCGCCAGCAGCTTGCAACTAGCGGGAGTTTACTCTCAAGAGACCCAGTACTTC CASSLQLAGVYSQETQYF
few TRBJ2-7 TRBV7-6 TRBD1 TGTGCTTTTTTCGACAGGGTGAGAAACGAGCAGTACTTC CAFFDRVRNEQYF
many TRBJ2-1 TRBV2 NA TGTGCCAGCAGTGAAGTGGACAATGAGCAGTTCTTC CASSEVDNEQFF
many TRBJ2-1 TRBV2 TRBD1 TGTGCCAGCAGTTCCGACAGGGGGACATACAATGAGCAGTTCTTC CASSSDRGTYNEQFF
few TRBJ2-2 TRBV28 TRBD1 TGTGCCAGCACCTTGACAGGGGGATCCGGGGAGCTGTTTTTT CASTLTGGSGELFF
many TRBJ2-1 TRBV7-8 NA TGTGCCAGCAGCTTAGGTACCTCCTCCTACAATGAGCAGTTCTTC CASSLGTSSYNEQFF
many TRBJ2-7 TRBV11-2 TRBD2 TGTGCCAGCAGCTTAGTGGGAGGGCCAAGCGAGCAGTACTTC CASSLVGGPSEQYF
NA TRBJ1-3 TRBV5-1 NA TGCGCCAGCAGCTTTGAAAACCCTAAGGACACCATATATTTT CASSFENPKDTIYF
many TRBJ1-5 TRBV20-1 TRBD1 TGCAGTGCGGGGCAGGGGGGAAATAGCAATCAGCCCCAGCATTTT CSAGQGGNSNQPQHF
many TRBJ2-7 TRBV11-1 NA TGTGCCAGCAGCTTAGCTGGGCCTATCGCCTACGAGCAGTACTTC CASSLAGPIAYEQYF
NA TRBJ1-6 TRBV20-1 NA TGCAGTGCTTGGGACCTTCGAAGCTCCTATAATTCACCCCTCCACTTT CSAWDLRSSYNSPLHF
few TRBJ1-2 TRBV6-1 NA TGTGCCAGCAGTGAAATGGCCCCTAACTATGGCTACACCTTC CASSEMAPNYGYTF
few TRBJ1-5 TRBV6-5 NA TGTGCCAGCAGTTACTCGGCGGGGAAGCCCCAGCATTTT CASSYSAGKPQHF
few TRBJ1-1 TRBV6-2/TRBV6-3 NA TGTGCCAGCAGTTCAGGGATTGAAGCTTTCTTT CASSSGIEAFF
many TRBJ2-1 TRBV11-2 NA TGTGCCAGCAGCTTAGTTACGGGAACCTACAATGAGCAGTTCTTC CASSLVTGTYNEQFF
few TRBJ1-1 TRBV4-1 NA TGCGCCAGCAGCCCTAGGGAGCTGAACACTGAAGCTTTCTTT CASSPRELNTEAFF
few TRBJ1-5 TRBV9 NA TGTGCCAGCAGCCCAGGGGTGTTGAGCAATCAGCCCCAGCATTTT CASSPGVLSNQPQHF
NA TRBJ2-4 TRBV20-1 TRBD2 TGCAGTGCTTGGGGGGGTTGGGGGACCAAAAACATTCAGTACTTC CSAWGGWGTKNIQYF
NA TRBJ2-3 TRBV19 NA TGTGCCAGTAGTATGGGGGCGCATACGCAGTATTTT CASSMGAHTQYF
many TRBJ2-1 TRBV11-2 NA TGTGCCAGCAGCTTAGATAGGAGCAATGAGCAGTTCTTC CASSLDRSNEQFF
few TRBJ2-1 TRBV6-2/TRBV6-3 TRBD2 TGTGCCAGCAGTTTTGAACTAGCGGGAGGGCCTAAGGGCAATGAGCAGTTCTTC CASSFELAGGPKGNEQFF
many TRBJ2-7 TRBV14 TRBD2 TGTGCCAGCAGCCAGTCCCGAGGCGGGAGGACCTACGAGCAGTACTTC CASSQSRGGRTYEQYF
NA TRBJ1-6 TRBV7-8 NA TGTGCCAGCAGCTTGCGTCATTCCAGGAGGGGTAATTCACCCCTCCACTTT CASSLRHSRRGNSPLHF
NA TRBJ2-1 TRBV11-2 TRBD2 TGTGCCAGCACCACATCCGTCCAGCGGGAGGGCGCTGAGCAGTTCTTC CASTTSVQREGAEQFF
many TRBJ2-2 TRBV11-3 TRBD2 TGTGCCAGCAGCTACCGGACTAGCGGCACCGGGGAGCTGTTTTTT CASSYRTSGTGELFF
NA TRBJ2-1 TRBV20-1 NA TGCAGTGCTAGAGTTCCCGCGGGGTACAATGAGCAGTTCTTC CSARVPAGYNEQFF
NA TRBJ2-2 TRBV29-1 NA TGCAGCGTAGCTAGGACGGCCACCGGGGAGCTGTTTTTT CSVARTATGELFF
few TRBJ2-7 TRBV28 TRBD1 TGTGCCAGCAGTAACACGGGGACAGCCACCTACGAGCAGTACTTC CASSNTGTATYEQYF
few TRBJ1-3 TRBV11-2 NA TGTGCCAGCAGCGCCCCAGGTCCTGGAAACACCATATATTTT CASSAPGPGNTIYF
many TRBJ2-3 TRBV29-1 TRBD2 TGCAGCGTGCGGGCTAGCGGGAGTCGAACAGATACGCAGTATTTT CSVRASGSRTDTQYF
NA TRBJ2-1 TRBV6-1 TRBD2 TGTGCCAGCACCTCAACTAGCGGGAGGGCCCATGAGCAGTTCTTC CASTSTSGRAHEQFF
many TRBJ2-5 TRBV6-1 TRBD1 TGTGCCCTACAACCCTCCGACAGGGGTTCCCAAGAGACCCAGTACTTC CALQPSDRGSQETQYF
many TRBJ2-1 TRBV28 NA TGTGCCAGCAGCAGCCCGGGCCAGAAAATTGAGCAGTTCTTC CASSSPGQKIEQFF
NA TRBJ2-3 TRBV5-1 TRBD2 TGCGCCAGCAGCGCGGGACTAGCAGGGCGCGATACGCAGTATTTT CASSAGLAGRDTQYF
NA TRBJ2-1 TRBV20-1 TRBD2 TGCAGTGCTAGCGCTACTAGCGGACCGACGCAGTTCTTC CSASATSGPTQFF
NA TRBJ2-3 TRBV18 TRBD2 TGTGCCAGCTCGCACTCCGGGACTAGCGGTCGTAGCACAGATACGCAGTATTTT CASSHSGTSGRSTDTQYF
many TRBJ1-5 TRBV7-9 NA TGTGCCAGCAGCTTGGGGAACTATCAGCCCCAGCATTTT CASSLGNYQPQHF
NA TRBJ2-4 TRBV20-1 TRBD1 TGCAGTGCTAGACTAGGACAGGGAGCCAAAAACATTCAGTACTTC CSARLGQGAKNIQYF
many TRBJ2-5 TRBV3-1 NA TGTGCCAGCAGCCAGGCCCCCGGCCAAGAGACCCAGTACTTC CASSQAPGQETQYF
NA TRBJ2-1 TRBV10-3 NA TGTGCCATCAGTGACAACCGGGAGTACAATGAGCAGTTCTTC CAISDNREYNEQFF
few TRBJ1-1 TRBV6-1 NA TGTGCCCGCAGTGAAGACGACAAGGGGGGGACTGAAGCTTTCTTT CARSEDDKGGTEAFF
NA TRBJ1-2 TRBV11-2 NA TGTGCCAGCAGCTTAGGACCTTCTCCGGAGGGCTACACCTTC CASSLGPSPEGYTF